This TCR beta chain is drawn from a study of CD8 T cells in Susac syndrome. High-throughput TCR beta sequencing covered peripheral CD8+ and CD4+ T cells. The RNA input was roughly 0.45 to 1 ug, and it was reverse transcribed with random hexamers. Amplification of TCR beta CDR3 was carried out by immunoSEQ multiplex PCR, which covered 54 Vbeta and 13 Jbeta segments. TCRdb reprocessed the immunoSEQ multiplex PCR reads via MiXCR and lists one record per CDR3 protein. The sample lists about 89,000 distinct CDR3 sequences; 90% to 95% were seen once. The receptor comes from a human donor in good health. Sequenced input: CD8+ T cells from PBMCs.

The CDR3 sequence is CASSPNPTGTEAFF. The DNA of the CDR3 is TGTGCCAGCAGCCCCAATCCAACGGGCACTGAAGCTTTCTTT. This chain links TRBV7-8 with TRBJ1-1; no clear D gene. Looked up from germline, CDR1 is SGHVS and CDR2 is FQNEAQ. Trimming left V 5 bases short and J 4 bases short, with 14 bases between. The CDR3 sequence is 14 residues long.